This TCR beta chain appears in the sequencing data of a study of blood T cell repertoires in COVID-19. Study-level background: From T cells, B-cell-depleted T cells, or PBMCs came the material, which was cDNA or gDNA.

Some clones are missing from TCRdb's copy, which holds only in-frame ones; the method was immunoSEQ multiplex PCR. The sample contains about 240,000 clones, about 86% of which appear only once. CDR3 length: 13 amino acids. Germline CDR1 is SEHNR and CDR2 is FQNEAQ (reference sequence). V was clipped by 7 bases and J by 8 bases, with 17 bases between them. Sequencing used PBMCs or T cells enriched from blood (not recorded which). The source of this sequence is a woman aged 40 to 50 with acute COVID-19. The V and J genes are TRBV7-9 and TRBJ1-1; possible D gene TRBD1, 6 bases. The chain's CDR3 is CASMGAAPLEAFF. As DNA, the CDR3 is TGTGCCAGCATGGGGGCAGCCCCCTTGGAAGCTTTCTTT.